The clone carrying this T cell receptor beta chain came up once. TCRdb's copy holds only in-frame clones and misses some; the assay was immunoSEQ multiplex PCR. The sample records about 270,000 clones, roughly nine tenths being singletons. In germline, CDR1 is SGHRS, CDR2 YFSETQ. CDR3 length: 14 residues. V was clipped by 3 bases and J by 2 bases, with 8 bases between them. The sample comes from a study of blood T cell repertoires in COVID-19. This clonotype was sampled from a woman aged 30 to 39 with COVID-19, enrolled during active disease. The sequencing input was peripheral blood. The chain uses TRBV5-1 and TRBJ2-2; a weak D match, TRBD2 (5 bases). CDR3 DNA: TGCGCCAGCAGCTCTGGACTTAACACCGGGGAGCTGTTTTTT. It translates to CASSSGLNTGELFF.